This T cell receptor (beta chain) comes out of a study of T-cell reconstitution after alpha-beta-depleted transplantation in children. CDR3 length: 14 residues. Losses at the gene ends were 5 bases for V and 5 bases for J; bases not matched to a gene: 6. Per the germline V gene, CDR1 is MDHEN and CDR2 is SYDVKM. Unique molecular identifiers were built into the TCRbeta library. TCRdb re-called the PCR reads with MiXCR, one entry per CDR3 protein. The repertoire holds around 370,000 distinct CDR3 sequences, with under 20% as singletons. The TCR was taken from a male patient aged 2-15 years who had a stem cell transplant for acute lymphoblastic leukemia, so the T cells may come from the graft donor. This sequence joins TRBV28 and TRBJ2-5; 9 bases match TRBD1. Sequencing was performed on PBMCs, mostly from graft donor cells, taken 360 days after TCRalphabeta/CD19-depleted stem cell transplant. CDR3 coding DNA: TGTGCCAGCAGTACTACAGGGGGCGTGGAGACCCAGTACTTC. It yields the protein CASSTTGGVETQYF.